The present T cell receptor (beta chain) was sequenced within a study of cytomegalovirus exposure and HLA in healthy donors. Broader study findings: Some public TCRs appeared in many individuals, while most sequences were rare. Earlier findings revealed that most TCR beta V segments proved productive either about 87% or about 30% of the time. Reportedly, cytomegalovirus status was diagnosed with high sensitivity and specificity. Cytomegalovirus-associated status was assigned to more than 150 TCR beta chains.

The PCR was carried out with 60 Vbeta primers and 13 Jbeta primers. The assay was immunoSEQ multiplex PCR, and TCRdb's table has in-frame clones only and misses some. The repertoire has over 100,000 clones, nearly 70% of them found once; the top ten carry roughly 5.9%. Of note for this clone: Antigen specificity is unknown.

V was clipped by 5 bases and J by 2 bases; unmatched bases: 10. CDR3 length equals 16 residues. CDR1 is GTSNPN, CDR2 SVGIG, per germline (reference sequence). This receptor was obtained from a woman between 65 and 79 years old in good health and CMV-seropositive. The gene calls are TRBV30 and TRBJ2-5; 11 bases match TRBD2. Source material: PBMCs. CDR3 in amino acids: CAWGPPLAGGQETQYF. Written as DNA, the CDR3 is TGTGCCTGGGGTCCCCCCCTAGCGGGGGGTCAAGAGACCCAGTACTTC.